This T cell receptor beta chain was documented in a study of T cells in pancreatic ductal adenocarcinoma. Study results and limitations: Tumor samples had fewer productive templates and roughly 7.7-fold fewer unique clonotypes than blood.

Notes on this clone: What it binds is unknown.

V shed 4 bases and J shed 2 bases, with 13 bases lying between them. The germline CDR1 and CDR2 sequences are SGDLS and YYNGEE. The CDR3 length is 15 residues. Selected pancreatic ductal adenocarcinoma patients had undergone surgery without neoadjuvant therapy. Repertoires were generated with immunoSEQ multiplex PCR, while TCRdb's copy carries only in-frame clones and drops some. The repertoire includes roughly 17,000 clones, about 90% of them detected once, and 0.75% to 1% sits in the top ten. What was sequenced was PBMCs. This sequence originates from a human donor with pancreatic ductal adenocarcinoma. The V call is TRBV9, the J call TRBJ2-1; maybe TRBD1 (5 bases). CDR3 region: CASSQTQDPYNEQFF. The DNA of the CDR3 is TGTGCCAGCAGCCAAACACAGGACCCCTACAATGAGCAGTTCTTC.